This entry describes one T cell receptor (beta chain). These data originate in a study of blood T cell repertoires in COVID-19. Across the study: Whether acute or convalescent, the COVID-19 samples came from the United States, Italy and Spain. T cells, B-cell-depleted T cells, or PBMCs provided the cDNA or gDNA that served as material.

Seattle cases were enrolled at active infection and followed longitudinally. CDR1 is KGHDR, CDR2 SFDVKD, per germline. Trimming left V 7 bases short and J 1 base short, with 9 bases between. The CDR3 has 13 amino acids. In the study's own analysis: Reference gene primer amplification yielded estimated nucleated cell counts. The assay was immunoSEQ multiplex PCR, and TCRdb's table has in-frame clones only and misses some. D and trimming were read from the DNA, whereas the V and J calls and clone size are those reported in that table. The sample consists of 75,000 to 85,000 clones, 85% of them appearing once.

This chain connects TRBV24-1 to TRBJ1-1; D is ambiguous. Input material: peripheral blood. This receptor was identified in a man in his sixties with COVID-19, enrolled during active disease. CDR3 bases: TGTGCCACCAGGGACTGGAGGAACACTGAAGCTTTCTTT. Translated: CATRDWRNTEAFF.